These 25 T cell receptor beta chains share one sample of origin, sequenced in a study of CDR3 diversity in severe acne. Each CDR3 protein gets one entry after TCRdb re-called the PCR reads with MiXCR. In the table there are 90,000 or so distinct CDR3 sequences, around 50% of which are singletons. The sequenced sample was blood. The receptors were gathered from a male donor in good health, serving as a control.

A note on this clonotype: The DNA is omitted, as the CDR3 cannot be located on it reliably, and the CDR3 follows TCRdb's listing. CDR3 sequence reads: CSFYICSARGSKDYEQYF. This sequence joins TRBV20-1 and TRBJ2-7; the listed D gene, TRBD2, was not tested against the DNA. The CDR3 length is 18 residues, termini included. The germline V gene has CDR1 DFQATT and CDR2 SNEGSKA (reference sequence).

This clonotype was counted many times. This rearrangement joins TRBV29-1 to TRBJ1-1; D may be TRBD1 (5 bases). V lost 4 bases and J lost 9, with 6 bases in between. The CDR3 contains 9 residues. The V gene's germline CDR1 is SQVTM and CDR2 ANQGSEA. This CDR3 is CSVGQQAFF. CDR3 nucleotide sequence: TGCAGCGTTGGACAGCAAGCTTTCTTT.

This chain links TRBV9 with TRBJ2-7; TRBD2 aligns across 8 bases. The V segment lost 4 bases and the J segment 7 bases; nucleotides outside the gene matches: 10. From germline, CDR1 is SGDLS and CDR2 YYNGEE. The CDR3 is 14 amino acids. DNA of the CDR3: TGTGCCAGCAGCAAAGGCGTAGCGGGAATGGAGCAGTACTTC. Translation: CASSKGVAGMEQYF.

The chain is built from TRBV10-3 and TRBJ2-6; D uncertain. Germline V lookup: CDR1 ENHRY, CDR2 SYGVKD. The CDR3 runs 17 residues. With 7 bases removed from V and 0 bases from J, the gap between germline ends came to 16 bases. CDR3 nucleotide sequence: TGTGCCATCACGGCAGGCCAATTTCTCTCTGGGGCCAACGTCCTGACTTTC. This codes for CAITAGQFLSGANVLTF.

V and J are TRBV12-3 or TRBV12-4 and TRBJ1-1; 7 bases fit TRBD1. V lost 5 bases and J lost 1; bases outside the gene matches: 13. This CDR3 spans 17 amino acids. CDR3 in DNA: TGTGCCAGCAGTCCTTCCCATCACAGGGGAGCGAACACTGAAGCTTTCTTT. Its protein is CASSPSHHRGANTEAFF.

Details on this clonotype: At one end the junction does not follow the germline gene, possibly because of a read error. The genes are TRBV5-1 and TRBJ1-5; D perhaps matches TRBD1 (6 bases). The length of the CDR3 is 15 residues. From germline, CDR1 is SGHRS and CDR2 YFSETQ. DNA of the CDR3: TGCGCCAACAGCTTGGAAACCGGGGGCGATCAGCCCCAGCATTTT. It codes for CANSLETGGDQPQHF.

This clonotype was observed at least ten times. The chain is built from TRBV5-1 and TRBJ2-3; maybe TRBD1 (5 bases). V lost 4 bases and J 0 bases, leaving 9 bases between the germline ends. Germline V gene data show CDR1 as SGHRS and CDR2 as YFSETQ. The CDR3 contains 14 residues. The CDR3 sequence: CASSRGQSTDTQYF. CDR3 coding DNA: TGCGCCAGCAGCCGCGGACAAAGCACAGATACGCAGTATTTT.

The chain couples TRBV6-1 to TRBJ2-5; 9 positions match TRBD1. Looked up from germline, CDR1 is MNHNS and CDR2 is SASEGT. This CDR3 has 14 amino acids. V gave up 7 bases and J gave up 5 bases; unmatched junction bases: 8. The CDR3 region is CASTLGQGVETQYF. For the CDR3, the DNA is TGTGCCAGCACCTTGGGACAGGGAGTGGAGACCCAGTACTTC.

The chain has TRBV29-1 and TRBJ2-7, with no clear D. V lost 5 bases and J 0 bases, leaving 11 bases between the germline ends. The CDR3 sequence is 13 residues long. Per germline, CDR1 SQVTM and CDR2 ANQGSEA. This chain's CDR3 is CSVKGKNSYEQYF. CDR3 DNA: TGCAGCGTTAAGGGAAAGAACTCCTACGAGCAGTACTTC.

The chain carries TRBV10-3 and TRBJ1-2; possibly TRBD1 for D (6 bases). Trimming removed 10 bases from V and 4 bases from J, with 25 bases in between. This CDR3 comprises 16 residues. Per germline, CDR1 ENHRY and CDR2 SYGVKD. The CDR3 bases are TGTGCCAGCAGCCCCGGGGTTTCGGGGGCGACCTATGGCTACACCTTC. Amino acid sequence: CASSPGVSGATYGYTF.

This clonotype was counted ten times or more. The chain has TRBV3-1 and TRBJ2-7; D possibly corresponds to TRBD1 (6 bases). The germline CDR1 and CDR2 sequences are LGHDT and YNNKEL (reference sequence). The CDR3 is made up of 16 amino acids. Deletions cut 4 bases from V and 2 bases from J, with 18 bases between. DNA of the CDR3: TGTGCCAGCAGCCGGGCTCTGACCGGGACACCCTACGAGCAGTACTTC. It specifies CASSRALTGTPYEQYF.

CDR3 DNA: TGTGCCAGCAGCTCGACTAGAGCGACGGTACACACTGAAGCTTTCTTT. It specifies CASSSTRATVHTEAFF. The chain joins TRBV11-3 to TRBJ1-1; D gene ambiguous. CDR1 is SGHNT, CDR2 YENEEA, per germline. The CDR3 contains 16 residues. V was trimmed by 4 bases and J by 3 bases, leaving 18 bases between them.

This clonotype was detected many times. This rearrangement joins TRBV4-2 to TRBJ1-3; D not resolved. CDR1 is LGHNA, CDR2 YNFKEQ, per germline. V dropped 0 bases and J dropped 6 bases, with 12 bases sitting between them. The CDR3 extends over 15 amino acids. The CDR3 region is CASSQDLQAPNTIYF. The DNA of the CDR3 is TGTGCCAGCAGCCAAGATCTCCAGGCCCCAAACACCATATATTTT.

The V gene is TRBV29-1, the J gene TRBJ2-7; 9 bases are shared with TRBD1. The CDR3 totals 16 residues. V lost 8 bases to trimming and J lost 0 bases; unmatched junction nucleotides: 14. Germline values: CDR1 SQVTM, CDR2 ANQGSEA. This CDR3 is CSSYGAGQGGSYEQYF. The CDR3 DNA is TGCAGCAGTTACGGGGCGGGACAGGGTGGCTCCTACGAGCAGTACTTC.

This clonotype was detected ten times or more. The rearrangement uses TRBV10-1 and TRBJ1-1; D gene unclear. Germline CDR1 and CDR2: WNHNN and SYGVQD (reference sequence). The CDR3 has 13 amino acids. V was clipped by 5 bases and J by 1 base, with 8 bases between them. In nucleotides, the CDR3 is TGCGCCAGCAGTATCGGAACGAACACTGAAGCTTTCTTT. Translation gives CASSIGTNTEAFF.

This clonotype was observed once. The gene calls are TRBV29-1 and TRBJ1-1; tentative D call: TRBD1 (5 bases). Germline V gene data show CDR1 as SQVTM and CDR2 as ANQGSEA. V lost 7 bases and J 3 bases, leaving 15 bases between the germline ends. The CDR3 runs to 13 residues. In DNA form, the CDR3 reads TGCAGCGGTAGGAAGGGGACGTACACTGAAGCTTTCTTT. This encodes CSGRKGTYTEAFF.

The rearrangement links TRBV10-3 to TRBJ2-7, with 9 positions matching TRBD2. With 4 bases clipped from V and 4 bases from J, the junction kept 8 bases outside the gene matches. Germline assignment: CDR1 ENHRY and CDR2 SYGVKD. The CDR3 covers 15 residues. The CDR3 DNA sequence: TGTGCCATCAGTGCAGGGACTAGCAGGGGGTACGAGCAGTACTTC. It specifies CAISAGTSRGYEQYF.

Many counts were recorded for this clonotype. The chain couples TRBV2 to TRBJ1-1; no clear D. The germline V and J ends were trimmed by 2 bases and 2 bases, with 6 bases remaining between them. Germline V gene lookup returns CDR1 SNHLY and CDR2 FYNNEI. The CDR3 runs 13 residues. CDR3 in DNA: TGTGCCAGCAGTGAACGGGGAAACACTGAAGCTTTCTTT. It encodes CASSERGNTEAFF.

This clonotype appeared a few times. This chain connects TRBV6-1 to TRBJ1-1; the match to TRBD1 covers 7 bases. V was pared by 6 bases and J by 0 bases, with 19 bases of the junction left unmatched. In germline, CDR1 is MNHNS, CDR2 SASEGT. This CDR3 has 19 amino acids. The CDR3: CASSQGGVGTYTMNTEAFF. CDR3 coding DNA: TGTGCCAGCAGCCAAGGGGGCGTAGGGACATATACCATGAACACTGAAGCTTTCTTT.

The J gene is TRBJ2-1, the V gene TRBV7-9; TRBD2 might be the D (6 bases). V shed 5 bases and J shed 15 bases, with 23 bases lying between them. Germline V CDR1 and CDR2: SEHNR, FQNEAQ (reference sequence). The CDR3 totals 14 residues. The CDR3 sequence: CASSQEQGLTASFF. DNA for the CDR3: TGTGCCAGCAGCCAAGAGCAGGGACTCACCGCTTCGTTCTTC.

The CDR3 loop reads CSARKHVGEEPQHF. DNA of the CDR3: TGCAGTGCTAGAAAGCATGTGGGGGAAGAGCCCCAGCATTTT. The rearrangement joins TRBV20-1 to TRBJ1-5; maybe TRBD1 (5 bases). The CDR3 has 14 residues. The V end was cut by 2 bases, the J end by 8 bases, with 16 bases between. Germline CDR1 and CDR2: DFQATT and SNEGSKA (reference sequence).

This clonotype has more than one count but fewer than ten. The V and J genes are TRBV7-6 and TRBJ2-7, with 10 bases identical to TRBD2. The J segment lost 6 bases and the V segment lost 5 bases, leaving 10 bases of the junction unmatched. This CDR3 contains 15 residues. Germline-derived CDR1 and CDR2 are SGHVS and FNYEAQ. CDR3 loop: CASSRTPGLALEQYF. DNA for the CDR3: TGTGCCAGCAGCCGCACGCCGGGACTAGCGCTCGAGCAGTACTTC.

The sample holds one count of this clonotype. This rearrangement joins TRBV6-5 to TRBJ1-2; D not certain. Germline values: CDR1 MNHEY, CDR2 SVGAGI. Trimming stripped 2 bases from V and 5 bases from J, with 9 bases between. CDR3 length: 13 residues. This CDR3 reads CASSYGHGYGYTF. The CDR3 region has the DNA TGTGCCAGCAGTTACGGCCATGGGTATGGCTACACCTTC.

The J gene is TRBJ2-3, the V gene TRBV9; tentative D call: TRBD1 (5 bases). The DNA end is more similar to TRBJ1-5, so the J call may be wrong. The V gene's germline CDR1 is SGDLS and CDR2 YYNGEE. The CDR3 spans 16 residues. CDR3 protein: CASSGWGGGSTDTQHF. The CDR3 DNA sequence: TGTGCCAGCAGCGGCTGGGGCGGAGGGAGCACAGATACGCAGCATTTT.

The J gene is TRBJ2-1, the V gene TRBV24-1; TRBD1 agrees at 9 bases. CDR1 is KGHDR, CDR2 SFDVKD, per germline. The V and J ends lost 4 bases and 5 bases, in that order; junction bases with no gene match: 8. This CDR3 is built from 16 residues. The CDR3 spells CATSDRTGAPDNEQFF. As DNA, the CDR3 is TGTGCCACCAGTGACCGGACAGGGGCGCCTGACAATGAGCAGTTCTTC.